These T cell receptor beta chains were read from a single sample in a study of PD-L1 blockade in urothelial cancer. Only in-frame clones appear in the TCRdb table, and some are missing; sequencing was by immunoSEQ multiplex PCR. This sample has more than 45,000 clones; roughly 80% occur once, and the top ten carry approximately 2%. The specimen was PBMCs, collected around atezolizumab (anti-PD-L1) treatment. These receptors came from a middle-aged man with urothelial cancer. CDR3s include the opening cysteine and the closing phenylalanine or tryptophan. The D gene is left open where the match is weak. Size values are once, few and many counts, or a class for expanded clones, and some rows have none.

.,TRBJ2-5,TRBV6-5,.,CASSPRIKETQYF,TGTGCCAGCAGCCCGAGGATAAAAGAGACCCAGTACTTC
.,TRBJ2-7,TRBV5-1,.,CASSLEGGSEQYF,TGCGCCAGCAGCTTGGAAGGGGGAAGCGAGCAGTACTTC
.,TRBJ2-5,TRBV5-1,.,CASSLEGQRKTQYF,TGCGCCAGCAGCTTGGAGGGACAACGGAAGACCCAGTACTTC
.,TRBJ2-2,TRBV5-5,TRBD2,CASSLVAGGSRELFF,TGTGCCAGCAGCTTGGTAGCGGGAGGGAGCAGGGAGCTGTTTTTT
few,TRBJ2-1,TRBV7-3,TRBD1,CASSSGQGHNEQFF,TGTGCCAGCAGCTCGGGACAGGGCCACAATGAGCAGTTCTTC
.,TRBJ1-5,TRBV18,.,CASSPGGSGGNQPQHF,TGTGCCAGCTCACCGGGCGGATCGGGAGGCAATCAGCCCCAGCATTTT
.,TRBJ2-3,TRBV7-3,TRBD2,CASSLKLAGASDTQYF,TGTGCCAGCAGCCTTAAACTAGCGGGAGCGTCAGATACGCAGTATTTT
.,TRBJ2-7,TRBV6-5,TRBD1,CASSYSWGQVNEQYF,TGTGCCAGCAGTTACTCTTGGGGACAGGTAAACGAGCAGTACTTC
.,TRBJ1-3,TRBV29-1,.,CSVESQGNTIYF,TGCAGCGTTGAATCCCAGGGCAACACCATATATTTT
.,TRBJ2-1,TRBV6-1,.,CASSLQIGYEQFF,TGTGCCAGCAGTCTACAGATAGGTTATGAGCAGTTCTTC
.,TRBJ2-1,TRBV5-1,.,CASSLAVPAYNEQFF,TGCGCCAGCAGCTTAGCGGTACCCGCCTACAATGAGCAGTTCTTC
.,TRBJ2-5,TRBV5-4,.,CASSLAVRGQETQYF,TGTGCCAGCAGCTTGGCGGTGCGGGGCCAAGAGACCCAGTACTTC
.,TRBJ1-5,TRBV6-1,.,CASDTGSGQPQHF,TGTGCCAGCGATACAGGGAGCGGTCAGCCCCAGCATTTT
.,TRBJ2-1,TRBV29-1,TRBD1,CSVERDRGNEQFF,TGCAGCGTTGAAAGAGACAGGGGCAATGAGCAGTTCTTC
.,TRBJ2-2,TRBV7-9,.,CASSFEGPTGELFF,TGTGCCAGCAGCTTCGAGGGTCCCACCGGGGAGCTGTTTTTT
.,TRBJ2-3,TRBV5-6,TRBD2,CASSLTSGGADTQYF,TGTGCCAGCAGCTTGACTAGCGGGGGGGCCGATACGCAGTATTTT